Each of the 24 T cell receptor beta chains below was sequenced from the same sample in a study of CD8+ T cells in alopecia areata. Treatment meaning: oral pan-JAK inhibitor, 5-10 mg twice daily. RNA extraction and reverse transcription yielded cDNA as sequencing template. This table comes from immunoSEQ multiplex PCR, and its TCRdb copy is limited to in-frame clones, with some not included. The sample carries under 200,000 clones, approximately 57% recorded once. The sequencing here drew on CD4+ T cells sorted from blood, taken at week 24, from a patient treated with tofacitinib. The receptors here all came from a human donor with alopecia areata.

The rearrangement links TRBV7-3 to TRBJ1-2; TRBD1 agrees at 9 bases. Germline V CDR1 and CDR2: SGHTA, FQGTGA. J gave up 2 bases and V 4 bases, and 2 bases lay outside the gene matches. The CDR3 is 14 residues long. The DNA for the CDR3 is TGTGCCAGCAGCTCCGGACAGGGGAACTATGGCTACACCTTC. It yields the protein CASSSGQGNYGYTF.

This clone was seen a handful of times. The J gene is TRBJ1-5, the V gene TRBV2, with D tentatively TRBD1 (5 bases). V gave up 8 bases and J gave up 6 bases, with 17 bases separating them. CDR1 SNHLY and CDR2 FYNNEI come from the germline V gene. This CDR3 comprises 14 residues. CDR3 bases: TGTGCCAGCGGGGCCGGCCCGGGGGTTCAGCCCCAGCATTTT. It specifies CASGAGPGVQPQHF.

The chain uses TRBV4-1 and TRBJ2-7, with a weak D call TRBD1 (5 bases). The germline CDR1 and CDR2 sequences are MGHRA and YSYEKL. Trimming shortened V by 0 bases and J by 4 bases, and 10 bases separated the two germline ends. The CDR3 sequence is 14 residues long. CDR3 in amino acids: CASSQEGRRYEQYF. CDR3 coding DNA: TGCGCCAGCAGCCAAGAGGGGCGACGATACGAGCAGTACTTC.

V is TRBV23-1 and J is TRBJ2-5; D is possibly TRBD1 (6 bases). TRBV23-1 is filed as an ORF, its function uncertain. There are 14 residues in the CDR3. The germline V and J ends were trimmed by 7 bases and 2 bases, with 14 bases remaining between them. The CDR3 spells CASTLGQSQETQYF. As DNA, the CDR3 is TGCGCCAGCACCCTTGGACAGAGTCAAGAGACCCAGTACTTC.

The chain combines TRBV14 with TRBJ1-1, with D possibly being TRBD1 (5 bases). Trimming shortened V by 1 base and J by 10 bases, and 19 bases separated the two germline ends. Germline lookup yields CDR1 SGHDN and CDR2 FVKESK. The CDR3 is 15 amino acids. The CDR3 DNA sequence: TGTGCCAGCAGCCAAGCCCTCGGCCGCGGGGCTGGAGCTTTCTTT. It translates to CASSQALGRGAGAFF.

This chain uses TRBV29-1 with TRBJ2-1; 14 bases line up with TRBD2. The CDR3 extends over 17 amino acids. Trimming removed 8 bases from V and 6 bases from J; junction bases left unmatched: 15. Germline assignment: CDR1 SQVTM and CDR2 ANQGSEA. The CDR3 region is CSTYGLAGGSLINEQFF. CDR3 bases: TGCAGCACTTACGGACTAGCGGGGGGAAGCTTGATCAATGAGCAGTTCTTC.

A single count supports this clone. This chain joins TRBV13 and TRBJ1-5; D uncertain. Trimming stripped 4 bases from V and 6 bases from J, with 7 bases between. Germline V lookup: CDR1 PRHDT, CDR2 FYEKMQ (reference sequence). The CDR3 loop spans 12 amino acids. CDR3 sequence reads: CASSSEGQPQHF. The CDR3 DNA sequence: TGTGCCAGCAGCTCCGAGGGTCAGCCCCAGCATTTT. The whole variable domain, filled in from reference TRBV13 and TRBJ1-5, reads AAGVIQSPRHLIKEKRETATLKCYPIPRHDTVYWYQQGPGQDPQFLISFYEKMQSDKGSIPDRFSAQQFSDYHSELNMSSLELGDSALYFCASSSEGQPQHFGDGTRLSIL.

This clone was seen more than once but under ten times. The J gene is TRBJ1-1, the V gene TRBV29-1; a possible D gene is TRBD1 (5 bases). V gave up 4 bases and J gave up 0 bases, with 9 bases separating them. Germline CDR1 reads SQVTM; CDR2 reads ANQGSEA. CDR3 length equals 13 residues. For the CDR3, the DNA is TGCAGCGTTGTAGGGGCGGTGAACACTGAAGCTTTCTTT. Protein: CSVVGAVNTEAFF.

The V and J genes are TRBV9 and TRBJ2-3; tentatively, D is TRBD1 (6 bases). The germline V gene encodes CDR1 SGDLS and CDR2 YYNGEE. V was cut by 2 bases and J by 3 bases, with 10 bases left in between. The CDR3 sequence is 14 residues long. CDR3 sequence: CASSVRGATDTQYF. DNA of the CDR3: TGTGCCAGCAGCGTCAGGGGAGCGACAGATACGCAGTATTTT.

The V and J genes are TRBV4-1 and TRBJ2-5, with D perhaps assigned TRBD1 or TRBD2 (7 bases each). Germline V CDR1 and CDR2: MGHRA, YSYEKL. The CDR3 sequence is 15 residues long. Deletions cut 5 bases from V and 4 bases from J, with 17 bases between. CDR3 sequence (DNA): TGCGCCAGCAGCACGCAGGGAGGGGGCCCAGAGACCCAGTACTTC. As protein: CASSTQGGGPETQYF.

This sequence joins TRBV7-9 and TRBJ2-3, with D tentatively TRBD2 (6 bases). V was cut by 3 bases and J by 4 bases, with 14 bases left in between. The length of the CDR3 is 15 residues. Germline CDR1 SEHNR, CDR2 FQNEAQ (reference sequence). DNA of the CDR3: TGTGCCAGCAGCTTCACCCGGACGGGAGCAGATACGCAGTATTTT. It translates to CASSFTRTGADTQYF.

The J gene is TRBJ1-5, the V gene TRBV18; D not certain. Looked up from germline, CDR1 is KGHSH and CDR2 is LQKENI. V lost 5 bases to trimming and J lost 3 bases, with 11 bases between them. The CDR3 has 14 residues. The chain's CDR3 is CASSKRRDNQPQHF. CDR3 nucleotide sequence: TGTGCCAGCTCAAAACGACGGGACAATCAGCCCCAGCATTTT.

The chain combines TRBV6-5 with TRBJ1-4; weak D call: TRBD1 (6 bases). There are 13 residues in the CDR3. V was trimmed by 7 bases and J by 11 bases, leaving 17 bases between them. Germline CDR1 is MNHEY and CDR2 is SVGAGI. CDR3 nucleotide sequence: TGTGCCAGCACCTCCCGTGGGGGGGCGAAACTGTTTTTT. This gives the protein CASTSRGGAKLFF.

A word on this clone: Other DNA sequences in this specimen translate into the identical CDR3. This rearrangement joins TRBV30 to TRBJ2-3; weak D call: TRBD1 (5 bases). This CDR3 has 13 amino acids. V was trimmed by 0 bases and J by 1 base, leaving 5 bases between them. Germline CDR1 and CDR2: GTSNPN and SVGIG (reference sequence). The CDR3, as DNA: TGTGCCTGGAGTGTAGGGGGCACAGATACGCAGTATTTT. Translating it yields CAWSVGGTDTQYF.

The chain couples TRBV18 to TRBJ2-5, with TRBD1 matching over 8 bases. Germline trimming cut 3 bases from V and 4 bases from J; bases unmatched to any gene: 4. The CDR3 is 14 residues long. The V gene's germline CDR1 is KGHSH and CDR2 LQKENI. CDR3 sequence reads: CASSPRTGSETQYF. The CDR3 coding sequence is TGTGCCAGCTCACCCCGGACAGGGTCAGAGACCCAGTACTTC.

This clone is a singleton in its sample. The chain links TRBV29-1 to TRBJ1-1; tentative D call: TRBD1 (5 bases). Per the germline V gene, CDR1 is SQVTM and CDR2 is ANQGSEA. This CDR3 spans 14 amino acids. Between the trimmed V and J ends, which lost 7 bases and 1 base, there was a span of 16 bases. The CDR3, as DNA: TGCAGCGCCATGGGGCAGAGGGAGAACACTGAAGCTTTCTTT. This encodes CSAMGQRENTEAFF. The entire variable domain, with the rest obtained from reference TRBV29-1 and TRBJ1-1, is as follows: SAVISQKPSRDICQRGTSLTIQCQVDSQVTMMFWYRQQPGQSLTLIATANQGSEATYESGFVIDKFPISRPNLTFSTLTVSNMSPEDSSIYLCSAMGQRENTEAFFGQGTRLTVV.

This clone was seen a few times. The chain combines TRBV29-1 with TRBJ2-7, with 11 positions matching TRBD2. The J segment lost 5 bases and the V segment lost 6 bases, leaving 6 bases of the junction unmatched. The CDR3 is 13 amino acids. The germline gives CDR1 SQVTM, CDR2 ANQGSEA. CDR3 sequence (DNA): TGCAGCGTGTTAGCGGGGGGGCGGGACGAGCAGTACTTC. Protein: CSVLAGGRDEQYF.

This sequence joins TRBV7-2 and TRBJ1-1; tentatively, D is TRBD1 (5 bases). Trimming stripped 0 bases from V and 13 bases from J, with 15 bases between. This CDR3 region has 13 residues. Germline CDR1 SGHTA, CDR2 FQGNSA. CDR3 region: CASSLASSRGGFF. The CDR3 coding sequence is TGTGCCAGCAGCTTAGCAAGCTCCCGGGGGGGTTTCTTT.

This clone was seen a few times. The chain employs TRBV19 and TRBJ1-2; 9 bases are a match to TRBD1. CDR1 LNHDA and CDR2 SQIVND come from the germline V gene (reference sequence). V lost 9 bases and J lost 1; bases outside the gene matches: 12. This CDR3 comprises 16 residues. In DNA, the CDR3 is TGTGCCAGCGAAATGGGACAGGGACTGGGTAACTATGGCTACACCTTC. It encodes CASEMGQGLGNYGYTF.

This chain connects TRBV30 to TRBJ1-5; D might be TRBD1 (6 bases). The V gene lost 2 bases and the J gene lost 6 bases, with 17 bases spanning the gap. This CDR3 is built from 15 residues. The germline V gene has CDR1 GTSNPN and CDR2 SVGIG (reference sequence). The CDR3 is CAWSKFSGVTQPQHF. The DNA for the CDR3 is TGTGCCTGGAGTAAGTTTTCAGGGGTTACTCAGCCCCAGCATTTT.

The rearrangement links TRBV29-1 to TRBJ2-7; D not resolved. CDR1 SQVTM and CDR2 ANQGSEA come from the germline V gene. The CDR3 runs 13 residues. Trimming pared 4 bases from V and 3 bases from J, leaving 13 bases between. The DNA for the CDR3 is TGCAGCGTTGCCCCAGGAACCCACTACGAGCAGTACTTC. Amino acids: CSVAPGTHYEQYF.

This clone was seen more than once but under ten times. At the DNA level, this CDR3 is encoded by other sequences in the same sample as well. V gene TRBV4-2 combines with J gene TRBJ2-7; D is undetermined. CDR1 and CDR2 (germline): LGHNA, YNFKEQ. V was pared by 4 bases and J by 3 bases, with 4 bases between. The CDR3 loop spans 11 amino acids. The CDR3 nucleotides are TGTGCCAGCAGCCTCGGCTACGAGCAGTACTTC. Encoded protein: CASSLGYEQYF.

The V gene is TRBV2, the J gene TRBJ2-3; a weak D match, TRBD1 (6 bases). The CDR3 loop spans 12 amino acids. The ends were cut back, 6 bases at V and 5 bases at J, with 9 bases in the middle. The germline CDR1 and CDR2 sequences are SNHLY and FYNNEI. The CDR3 sequence is CASSQGRDTQYF. DNA for the CDR3: TGTGCCAGCAGCCAGGGGCGAGATACGCAGTATTTT. Complete variable domain (other parts from reference TRBV2 and TRBJ2-3): EPEVTQTPSHQVTQMGQEVILRCVPISNHLYFYWYRQILGQKVEFLVSFYNNEISEKSEIFDDQFSVERPDGSNFTLKIRSTKLEDSAMYFCASSQGRDTQYFGPGTRLTVL.

The chain is built from TRBV2 and TRBJ2-2; 8 positions match TRBD2. Trimming cost V 3 bases and J 4 bases; bases outside gene matches: 4. This CDR3 region has 15 residues. The germline CDR1 and CDR2 sequences are SNHLY and FYNNEI. The CDR3 DNA reads as TGTGCCAGCAGTGAGAGTACTAGCGGCACCGGGGAGCTGTTTTTT. Translated, it gives CASSESTSGTGELFF.